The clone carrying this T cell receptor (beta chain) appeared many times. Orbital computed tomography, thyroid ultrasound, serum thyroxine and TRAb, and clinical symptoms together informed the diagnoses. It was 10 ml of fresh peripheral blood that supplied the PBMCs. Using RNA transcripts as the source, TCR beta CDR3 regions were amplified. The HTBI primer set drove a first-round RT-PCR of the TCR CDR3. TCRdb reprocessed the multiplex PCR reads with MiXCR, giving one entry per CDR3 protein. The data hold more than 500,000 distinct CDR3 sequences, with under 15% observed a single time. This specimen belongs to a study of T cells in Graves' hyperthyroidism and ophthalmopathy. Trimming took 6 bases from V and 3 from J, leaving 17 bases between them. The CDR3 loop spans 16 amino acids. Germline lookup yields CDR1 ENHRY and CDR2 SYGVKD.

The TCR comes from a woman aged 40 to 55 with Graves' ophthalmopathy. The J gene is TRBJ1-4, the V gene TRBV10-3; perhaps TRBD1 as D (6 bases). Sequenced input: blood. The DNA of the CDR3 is TGTGCCATCAGGCGGGGGCTAGCCGGGGCTAATGAAAAACTGTTTTTT. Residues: CAIRRGLAGANEKLFF.